This T cell receptor (beta chain) was observed in a study of T cells in Graves' hyperthyroidism and ophthalmopathy (dated by TCRdb to the late 2010s). A note on the overall study: Peripheral blood was collected at initial diagnosis, before any treatment. TCR V-J signatures able to tell the groups apart were searched for in a discovery cohort of some 100 patients, of whom approximately 40 had Graves' ophthalmopathy and roughly 58 had stable Graves' hyperthyroidism. Prospective prediction of ophthalmopathy was tested in an independent validation cohort of 18 to 20 hyperthyroidism patients and roughly 16 patients who later progressed to ophthalmopathy. The 95 to 100 discovery patients were randomly divided into training and test sets at a 7:3 ratio. Thyroid tissue and blood T-cell repertoires from over 5 Graves' hyperthyroidism patients were also compared in the study. After sampling, hyperthyroidism patients received methimazole starting at 30 mg daily, and ophthalmopathy patients received high-dose intravenous methylprednisolone. The paper describes TCR Vbeta CDR3 sequencing of 120 to 150 peripheral blood samples, made up of about 40 ophthalmopathy patients, more than 70 hyperthyroidism patients and approximately 17 progressor patients.

Amplification of TCR beta CDR3 regions was carried out from RNA transcripts. The TCR CDR3 was subjected to a first round of RT-PCR using the HTBI primer set and the Qiagen OneStep RT-PCR kit. Libraries were constructed in a second round of multiplex PCR, after which size selection and purification were carried out. Libraries were sequenced paired-end with 100 bp reads on an Illumina HiSeq2000. From the authors' description of their analysis: Raw data were processed with SOAPnuke, discarding reads with adapters, uncalled bases, mean Phred below 15, or no exact constant-primer or identifier match. COPE v1.2.5 was used to merge the high-quality paired reads, and each unique nucleotide sequence was defined as a clonotype. MiTCR v1.1 was used to align clonotypes to the IMGT TRBV, TRBD and TRBJ reference segments. The analysis included only V-J combinations with a frequency above 0.0001, which together covered more than 99% of the repertoires. A TCS score was defined as the ratio between F50 (clonal expansion) and ExV (chaos), using BLOSUM62-based TCRdist between CDR3 peptides within each V-J. Welch's t-statistics and random forest reduced 500 to 550 V-J features to fewer than 15, which were used in a naive Bayes classifier (R e1071). TCRdb reanalyzed the raw reads on its own, using fastp at Q25 for trimming and MiXCR for clone calling, and kept in-frame beta chains. All rows with the same CDR3 protein become a single entry with the most common DNA and genes. These V and J calls rely on TCRdb rather than the paper's analysis. The sample includes about 350,000 distinct CDR3 sequences, with about 15% observed a single time. Approximately 23% of the sample rests with the top ten.

General findings and caveats noted by the study authors: A model built on a 13 V-J signature distinguished ophthalmopathy from stable hyperthyroidism, reaching roughly 88% sensitivity and under 84% specificity in cross-validation and 80%/75% in testing. Most expanded thyroid clonotypes (frequency above 0.001) were also detected in blood, a finding suggesting that blood repertoires may reflect thyroid immune responses. Sample size was not statistically predetermined, and investigators were not blinded to group allocation. In validation, progression to ophthalmopathy was predicted by the model with about 70% sensitivity and 72.22% specificity, a median of approximately 6.5 months before onset.

Graves' hyperthyroidism was defined as stable when no progression to ophthalmopathy occurred over 18 months of follow-up. The hyperthyroidism patients were between 18 and 65 years old and newly diagnosed, with a disease duration of less than 2 months. Any patient with an uncontrolled infection, another autoimmune disease, pregnancy or lactation was excluded. Diagnoses relied on clinical symptoms, serum thyroxine and TRAb, thyroid ultrasound and orbital computed tomography. Ficoll-Paque density gradient centrifugation was used to isolate PBMCs from around 10 ml of fresh peripheral blood. Total RNA was extracted using Trizol reagent, and RNA quality was assessed on an Agilent 2100 Bioanalyzer. Including the terminal cysteine and phenylalanine, the CDR3 comprises 13 residues. Solely the CDR3 DNA is kept, with 39 bases framed from the first base. According to the germline V gene, CDR1 reads LGHNT and CDR2 reads FRNRAP. V sheds 2 bases and J sheds 1 base, leaving 5 bases between their ends.

On this clonotype itself: No cognate antigen has been identified for it. No quality values exist for individual bases; no much larger clone is one base distant.

The origin of this receptor is a woman in her 30s with Graves' hyperthyroidism. The rearranged chain carries TRBV12-5 and TRBJ1-1; the D gene lacks a confident call. The specimen sequenced was blood. The bases are TGTGCTAGTGGTTTGAACGGGAACACTGAAGCTTTCTTT. Its coded protein is CASGLNGNTEAFF.